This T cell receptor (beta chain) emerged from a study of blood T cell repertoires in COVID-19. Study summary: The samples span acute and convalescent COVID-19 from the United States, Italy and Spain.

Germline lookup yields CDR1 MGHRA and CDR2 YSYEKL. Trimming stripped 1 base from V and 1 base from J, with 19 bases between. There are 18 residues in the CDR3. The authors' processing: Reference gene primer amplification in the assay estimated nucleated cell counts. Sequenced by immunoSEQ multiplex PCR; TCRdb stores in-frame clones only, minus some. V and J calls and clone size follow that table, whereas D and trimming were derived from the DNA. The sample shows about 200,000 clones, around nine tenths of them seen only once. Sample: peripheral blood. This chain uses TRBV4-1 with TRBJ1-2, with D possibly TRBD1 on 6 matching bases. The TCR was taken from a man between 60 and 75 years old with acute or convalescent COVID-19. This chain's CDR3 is CASSQALNRVGSNYGYTF. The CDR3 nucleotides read TGCGCCAGCAGCCAAGCCCTTAACAGGGTTGGGAGTAACTATGGCTACACCTTC.